The present T cell receptor (beta chain) was sequenced within a study of vaccination effects on CD4 cells after COVID-19. Study findings and constraints: At late timepoints after vaccination, vaccine- and infection-induced clones shrank markedly.

CDR1 LNHNV and CDR2 YYDKDF come from the germline V gene (reference sequence). V lost 5 bases and J lost 3, with 11 bases in between. CDR3 length equals 13 residues. The method was immunoSEQ multiplex PCR; TCRdb's version includes in-frame clones alone and lacks a portion of them. The sample includes around 50,000 clones, 75% to 80% of them seen just once. Isolating CD4+ T cells followed roughly ten days of culture. On this clone: Its antigen is as yet unknown.

Here the sequenced sample was CD4+ T cells from PBMCs cultured without peptide, taken before COVID-19 vaccination. This clonotype was obtained from a human donor who had a prior SARS-CoV-2 infection. This chain joins TRBV15 and TRBJ2-7; D remains unclear. Written as DNA, the CDR3 is TGTGCCACCAGCCGAAGAGGAGTCTACGAGCAGTACTTC. It is translated as CATSRRGVYEQYF.